These T cell receptor beta chains were read from a single sample in a study of blood T cell repertoires in COVID-19. Sequencing used immunoSEQ multiplex PCR; TCRdb keeps in-frame clones, though not all of them. The sample includes 65,000 to 85,000 clones, roughly 80% of them seen just once. Sequencing input: peripheral blood. Receptors were obtained from a woman aged 60-70 years with acute or convalescent COVID-19. CDR3s include the opening cysteine and the closing phenylalanine or tryptophan. A D gene is named only where the DNA matches it firmly. The listing skips clone size in some rows; elsewhere it reads once, few, many or a size class.

d_call clone_size j_call v_call cdr3_aa cdr3_nt
TRBD1 . TRBJ2-5 TRBV24-1 CATSDRDSFQETQYF TGTGCCACCAGTGACCGGGACAGTTTCCAAGAGACCCAGTACTTC
TRBD2 . TRBJ2-1 TRBV18 CASSSLAGGYNEQFF TGTGCCAGCTCATCTCTAGCGGGGGGTTACAATGAGCAGTTCTTC
. . TRBJ1-3 TRBV7-8 CASSPEGQGRNTIYF TGTGCCAGCAGCCCGGAGGGGCAGGGTAGAAACACCATATATTTT
. . TRBJ1-2 TRBV6-5 CASSYGQNLYTF TGTGCCAGCAGTTACGGACAGAACCTCTACACCTTC
. . TRBJ1-3 TRBV6-1 CASSEGQSSGNTIYF TGTGCCAGCAGTGAAGGACAGTCCTCTGGAAACACCATATATTTT
TRBD1 . TRBJ1-3 TRBV4-1 CASSQAAGRDRSGNTIYF TGCGCCAGCAGCCAAGCTGCGGGGAGGGACAGGTCGGGAAACACCATATATTTT
. . TRBJ2-5 TRBV7-9 CASSLVRETQYF TGTGCCAGCAGCTTAGTGAGGGAGACCCAGTACTTC
. few TRBJ1-2 TRBV5-1 CASSLGQSYGYTF TGCGCCAGCAGCTTGGGGCAGTCCTATGGCTACACCTTC
TRBD1 . TRBJ1-5 TRBV10-2 CASNEGQVNQPQHF TGCGCCAGCAACGAAGGACAGGTCAATCAGCCCCAGCATTTT
. . TRBJ2-7 TRBV5-1 CASSFGQDEQYF TGCGCCAGCAGCTTTGGACAAGACGAGCAGTACTTC
TRBD1 . TRBJ2-1 TRBV5-5 CASSDRDRYNEQFF TGTGCCAGCAGCGACCGGGACAGATACAATGAGCAGTTCTTC
TRBD1 . TRBJ2-5 TRBV29-1 CSVADRGLPYQETQYF TGCAGCGTTGCGGACAGGGGACTACCATACCAAGAGACCCAGTACTTC
. . TRBJ1-5 TRBV12-1 CASSLTTPGSRSDQHF TGTGCCAGCAGCCTTACTACTCCAGGGTCGCGATCTGACCAGCATTTT
TRBD1 . TRBJ2-7 TRBV5-1 CASSLGGQGNEQYF TGCGCCAGCAGCTTGGGGGGACAGGGGAACGAGCAGTACTTC
TRBD1 . TRBJ1-2 TRBV6-5 CASRGTGAAYGYTF TGTGCCAGCAGGGGGACAGGGGCCGCCTATGGCTACACCTTC
TRBD1 medium-sized TRBJ2-4 TRBV7-9 CASSFGQGDKNIQYF TGTGCCAGCAGCTTTGGACAGGGAGACAAAAACATTCAGTACTTC
. . TRBJ1-5 TRBV12-3/TRBV12-4 CATTGGDNQPQHF TGTGCCACGACCGGGGGGGACAATCAGCCCCAGCATTTT